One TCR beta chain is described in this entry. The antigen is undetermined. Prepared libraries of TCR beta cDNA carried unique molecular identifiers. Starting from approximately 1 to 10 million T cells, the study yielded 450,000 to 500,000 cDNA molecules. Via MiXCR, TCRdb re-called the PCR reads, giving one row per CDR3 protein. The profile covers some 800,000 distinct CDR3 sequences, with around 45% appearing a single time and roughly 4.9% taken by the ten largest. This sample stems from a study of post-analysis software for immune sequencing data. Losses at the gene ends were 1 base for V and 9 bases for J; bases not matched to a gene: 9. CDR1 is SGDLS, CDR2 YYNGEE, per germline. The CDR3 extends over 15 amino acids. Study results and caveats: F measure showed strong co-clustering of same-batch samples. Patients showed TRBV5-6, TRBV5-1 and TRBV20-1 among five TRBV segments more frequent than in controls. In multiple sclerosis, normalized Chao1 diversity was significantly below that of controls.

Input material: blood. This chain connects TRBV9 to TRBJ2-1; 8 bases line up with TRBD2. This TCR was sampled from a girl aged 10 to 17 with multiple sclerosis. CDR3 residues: CASSVTAGGRIEQFF. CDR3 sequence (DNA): TGTGCCAGCAGCGTAACGGCGGGAGGTCGGATTGAGCAGTTCTTC. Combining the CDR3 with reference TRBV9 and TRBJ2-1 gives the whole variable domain DSGVTQTPKHLITATGQRVTLRCSPRSGDLSVYWYQQSLDQGLQFLIQYYNGEERAKGNILERFSAQQFPDLHSELNLSSLELGDSALYFCASSVTAGGRIEQFFGPGTRLTVL.